Listed here are 26 T cell receptor beta chains from one sample, sequenced in a study of blood T cell repertoires in COVID-19. Here immunoSEQ multiplex PCR was the method, and the copy in TCRdb shows in-frame clones only, minus some. The sample includes roughly 190,000 clones, around four fifths of them seen just once. Specimen: peripheral blood. The source is a man aged 25-45 years with active or convalescent COVID-19.

V usage is TRBV30 and J usage is TRBJ1-1; D remains unclear. The ends were cut back, 0 bases at V and 0 bases at J, with 8 bases in the middle. Germline V CDR1 and CDR2: GTSNPN, SVGIG (reference sequence). There are 14 residues in the CDR3. In nucleotides, the CDR3 is TGTGCCTGGAGTGTAACTTCCCTGAACACTGAAGCTTTCTTT. Translated: CAWSVTSLNTEAFF. The complete variable domain, with remaining parts taken from reference TRBV30 and TRBJ1-1, reads SQTIHQWPATLVQPVGSPLSLECTVEGTSNPNLYWYRQAAGRGLQLLFYSVGIGQISSEVPQNLSASRPQDRQFILSSKKLLLSDSGFYLCAWSVTSLNTEAFFGQGTRLTVV.

The chain joins TRBV11-3 to TRBJ2-2; 7 bases are shared with TRBD1. CDR1 SGHNT and CDR2 YENEEA come from the germline V gene. The CDR3 totals 15 residues. V shed 5 bases and J 2 bases; nucleotides not matched to a gene: 5. The CDR3 protein is CASSLGQANTGELFF. The CDR3 bases are TGTGCCAGCAGCCTCGGACAGGCCAACACCGGGGAGCTGTTTTTT.

This clone showed up just once. This sequence joins TRBV29-1 and TRBJ1-4; no firm D call. Germline values: CDR1 SQVTM, CDR2 ANQGSEA. Trimming cost V 6 bases and J 4 bases, with 15 bases left between them. The CDR3 is made up of 14 amino acids. The CDR3 bases are TGCAGCGTCTCTCATGGCGGATATAATGAAAAACTGTTTTTT. Amino acids: CSVSHGGYNEKLFF.

The chain employs TRBV5-6 and TRBJ1-1; 8 bases line up with TRBD1. V was pared by 4 bases and J by 0 bases, with 11 bases of the junction left unmatched. Germline V CDR1 and CDR2: SGHDT, YYEEEE. CDR3 length: 17 residues. The CDR3 bases are TGTGCCAGCAGCGTCGACAGGGGATCGCCGATGAACACTGAAGCTTTCTTT. This codes for CASSVDRGSPMNTEAFF.

The rearrangement uses TRBV7-2 and TRBJ1-1; possible D gene TRBD1, 6 bases. This CDR3 comprises 16 residues. The germline CDR1 and CDR2 sequences are SGHTA and FQGNSA. V dropped 5 bases and J dropped 10 bases, with 26 bases sitting between them. The CDR3 spells CASSPGGLRGDHGAFF. The CDR3 DNA follows: TGTGCCAGCAGCCCCGGGGGGCTTAGGGGGGATCACGGAGCTTTCTTT.

The rearrangement uses TRBV19 and TRBJ1-1; D might be TRBD1 (6 bases). Germline lookup yields CDR1 LNHDA and CDR2 SQIVND (reference sequence). Trimming removed 7 bases at V and 0 bases at J, with 27 bases between. The CDR3 extends over 19 amino acids. The CDR3 reads CASTRPDRSWPVMNTEAFF. For the CDR3, the DNA is TGTGCCAGTACAAGGCCCGACAGGTCTTGGCCCGTTATGAACACTGAAGCTTTCTTT. The entire variable domain, with the rest obtained from reference TRBV19 and TRBJ1-1, is as follows: DGGITQSPKYLFRKEGQNVTLSCEQNLNHDAMYWYRQDPGQGLRLIYYSQIVNDFQKGDIAEGYSVSREKKESFPLTVTSAQKNPTAFYLCASTRPDRSWPVMNTEAFFGQGTRLTVV.

The genes are TRBV27 and TRBJ2-2; 10 positions agree with TRBD1. The length of the CDR3 is 17 residues. Per germline, CDR1 MNHEY and CDR2 SMNVEV (reference sequence). The V and J ends lost 8 bases and 0 bases, in that order; junction bases with no gene match: 9. DNA for the CDR3: TGTGCCAGCGGCCCGGTGACAGGGGGCCCGAACACCGGGGAGCTGTTTTTT. This encodes CASGPVTGGPNTGELFF.

This clone came up a few times. V usage is TRBV29-1 and J usage is TRBJ1-1; D not resolved. The germline CDR1 and CDR2 sequences are SQVTM and ANQGSEA. Trimming took off 5 bases at V and 0 bases at J, with 13 bases between the two ends. The CDR3 extends over 14 amino acids. The chain's CDR3 is CSVKQSGLNTEAFF. The DNA of the CDR3 is TGCAGCGTTAAACAGAGCGGCCTGAACACTGAAGCTTTCTTT.

This chain connects TRBV10-3 to TRBJ2-7; TRBD1 aligns across 7 bases. Germline values: CDR1 ENHRY, CDR2 SYGVKD. The CDR3 is 14 residues long. Germline trimming cut 0 bases from V and 5 bases from J; bases unmatched to any gene: 4. DNA for the CDR3: TGTGCCATCAGTGAGTCTATAGGGGGCGACGAGCAGTACTTC. It is translated as CAISESIGGDEQYF.

This clone was recorded a few times. The chain employs TRBV30 and TRBJ1-4; a weak D match, TRBD1 (5 bases). CDR3 size: 13 residues. Trimming pared 6 bases from V and 5 bases from J, leaving 13 bases between. Germline CDR1 and CDR2: GTSNPN and SVGIG (reference sequence). The CDR3 nucleotides read TGTGCCTGCTTGGACACTCAAAATGAAAAACTGTTTTTT. This translates into CACLDTQNEKLFF.

The rearrangement links TRBV6-6 to TRBJ2-6; 8 bases line up with TRBD2. The junction had 13 bases not matched to a gene; V was cut back by 5 bases and J by 1 base. Germline CDR1 and CDR2: MNHNY and SVGAGI (reference sequence). This CDR3 has 19 residues. This CDR3 is CASSRPVGGAISGANVLTF. In DNA form, the CDR3 reads TGTGCCAGCAGTCGACCCGTCGGGGGGGCTATTTCTGGGGCCAACGTCCTGACTTTC.

The chain is built from TRBV19 and TRBJ1-2; D perhaps matches TRBD1 (5 bases). The CDR3 covers 15 residues. From germline, CDR1 is LNHDA and CDR2 SQIVND (reference sequence). The ends were cut back, 3 bases at V and 8 bases at J, with 19 bases in the middle. The CDR3 loop is CASSIDMRGRDGYTF. The CDR3 nucleotides read TGTGCCAGTAGTATCGACATGCGGGGCCGGGACGGCTACACCTTC.

This clone came up many times. This chain links TRBV11-3 with TRBJ2-1; 10 bases fit TRBD2. CDR1 and CDR2 (germline): SGHNT, YENEEA. The V gene end was trimmed by 5 bases and the J gene end by 5 bases; junction bases not matched to a gene: 6. This CDR3 is built from 15 residues. The CDR3 loop is CASSLGLAVHNEQFF. The CDR3 DNA follows: TGTGCCAGCAGCCTCGGACTAGCGGTCCACAATGAGCAGTTCTTC.

This clone was counted between two and nine times. The V call is TRBV10-3, the J call TRBJ2-3; TRBD2 aligns across 10 bases. The CDR3 loop spans 17 amino acids. Germline V gene lookup returns CDR1 ENHRY and CDR2 SYGVKD. J gave up 0 bases and V 7 bases, and 10 bases lay outside the gene matches. The CDR3 DNA sequence: TGTGCCATCACCGCCGGAACTAGCGGGGCTAGCACAGATACGCAGTATTTT. It yields the protein CAITAGTSGASTDTQYF.

The count of this clone is one. The V gene is TRBV5-1, the J gene TRBJ2-1; D is possibly TRBD1 (6 bases). This CDR3 comprises 13 residues. Germline V gene sequence: CDR1 SGHRS, CDR2 YFSETQ. Between the trimmed V and J ends, which lost 5 bases and 5 bases, there was a span of 11 bases. The CDR3 here is CASSRTANNEQFF. The CDR3 DNA reads TGCGCCAGCAGTCGGACAGCTAACAATGAGCAGTTCTTC.

V gene TRBV28 combines with J gene TRBJ2-7, with TRBD1 as a possible D gene (5 bases). From germline, CDR1 is MDHEN and CDR2 SYDVKM. Trimming cost V 5 bases and J 4 bases, with 12 bases left between them. The CDR3 is 13 amino acids. DNA for the CDR3: TGTGCCAGCAGTACAAAGGGGTCATACGAGCAGTACGTC. Protein: CASSTKGSYEQYV.

This sequence joins TRBV14 and TRBJ2-1; 7 bases match TRBD1. The J segment lost 3 bases and the V segment lost 4 bases, leaving 6 bases of the junction unmatched. The CDR3 length is 15 residues. Per the germline V gene, CDR1 is SGHDN and CDR2 is FVKESK. The CDR3 region is CASSLRDSYYNEQFF. In DNA, the CDR3 is TGTGCCAGCAGCCTCCGGGACAGCTACTACAATGAGCAGTTCTTC.

This clone was recorded a few times. V gene TRBV11-3 combines with J gene TRBJ2-1, with 8 bases aligning to TRBD1. Germline CDR1 reads SGHNT; CDR2 reads YENEEA. The CDR3 extends over 16 amino acids. V shed 5 bases and J 9 bases; nucleotides not matched to a gene: 15. CDR3 protein: CASSLGQGRIGSEQFF. CDR3 DNA sequence: TGTGCCAGCAGCCTTGGACAGGGAAGGATCGGGAGTGAGCAGTTCTTC.

The chain uses TRBV4-1 and TRBJ1-1; D perhaps matches TRBD1 (6 bases). Per the germline V gene, CDR1 is MGHRA and CDR2 is YSYEKL. V gave up 2 bases and J gave up 7 bases, with 14 bases separating them. The CDR3 runs 14 residues. CDR3 amino acids: CASSQYTEGVEAFF. The CDR3 DNA follows: TGCGCCAGCAGCCAATACACTGAGGGGGTTGAAGCTTTCTTT.

The rearrangement links TRBV4-1 to TRBJ1-2; possible D gene TRBD1, 5 bases. V gave up 4 bases and J gave up 4 bases, with 16 bases separating them. Germline assignment: CDR1 MGHRA and CDR2 YSYEKL. The CDR3 runs 15 residues. The CDR3 DNA reads TGCGCCAGCAGCCCCGTCGGAGGGGAGCTCTATGGCTACACCTTC. Amino acids: CASSPVGGELYGYTF.

The chain recombines TRBV5-4 with TRBJ2-5; possible D gene TRBD2, 5 bases. The V end was cut by 4 bases, the J end by 5 bases, with 12 bases between. The CDR3 has 13 amino acids. The germline CDR1 and CDR2 sequences are SGHNT and YYREEE (reference sequence). The CDR3, as DNA: TGTGCCAGCAGCCATAGCGTAGGGGAGACCCAGTACTTC. This gives the protein CASSHSVGETQYF.

A few counts support this clone. This chain joins TRBV28 and TRBJ2-2; 9 nucleotides line up with TRBD1. J lost 4 bases, V lost 8 bases, and 5 bases had no gene match. From germline, CDR1 is MDHEN and CDR2 SYDVKM. The CDR3 sequence is 14 residues long. Here the CDR3 reads CASWRDRVTGELFF. The CDR3 nucleotides read TGTGCCAGCTGGCGGGACAGGGTCACCGGGGAGCTGTTTTTT. Based on the CDR3 plus reference TRBV28 and TRBJ2-2, the full variable domain is DVKVTQSSRYLVKRTGEKVFLECVQDMDHENMFWYRQDPGLGLRLIYFSYDVKMKEKGDIPEGYSVSREKKERFSLILESASTNQTSMYLCASWRDRVTGELFFGEGSRLTVL.

The V call is TRBV19, the J call TRBJ2-5; no firm D call. Germline CDR1 is LNHDA and CDR2 is SQIVND (reference sequence). V shed 1 base and J shed 5 bases, with 8 bases lying between them. The CDR3 extends over 13 amino acids. The CDR3 sequence: CASSIAGGETQYF. In nucleotides, the CDR3 is TGTGCCAGTAGTATAGCAGGTGGGGAGACCCAGTACTTC.

The chain joins TRBV19 to TRBJ1-3; D is uncertain. In germline, CDR1 is LNHDA, CDR2 SQIVND (reference sequence). This CDR3 has 19 amino acids. Trimming removed 3 bases from V and 0 bases from J, with 21 bases in between. DNA for the CDR3: TGTGCCAGTAGTATGGATTCCCTGACCGGAGTAGGCTCTGGAAACACCATATATTTT. Translation: CASSMDSLTGVGSGNTIYF.

This chain uses TRBV9 with TRBJ1-1; tentative D call: TRBD1 (5 bases). V was clipped by 0 bases and J by 3 bases, with 9 bases between them. Germline V gene sequence: CDR1 SGDLS, CDR2 YYNGEE. The CDR3 is made up of 14 amino acids. The CDR3 spells CASSVDGGDTEAFF. The DNA for the CDR3 is TGTGCCAGCAGCGTAGACGGGGGGGACACTGAAGCTTTCTTT.

The chain combines TRBV11-3 with TRBJ1-3, with D possibly TRBD1 on 5 matching bases. With 2 bases removed from V and 8 bases from J, the gap between germline ends came to 10 bases. CDR3 length: 13 amino acids. The germline gives CDR1 SGHNT, CDR2 YENEEA. CDR3 coding DNA: TGTGCCAGCAGCTTAACCGCCAGGGACACCATATATTTT. As protein: CASSLTARDTIYF.